A single sample gave rise to the 21 T cell receptor beta chains below, sequenced in a study of T cell responses to AZD1222 COVID-19 vaccine. Profiling relied on immunoSEQ multiplex PCR, and the TCRdb table lists in-frame clones only, not all of them. The sample includes about 180,000 clones, approximately 94% of them seen just once. Specimen: peripheral blood, collected 28 days after the second AZD1222 dose. The receptor source for this set is an adult who received the AZD1222 COVID-19 vaccine.

This clone has only one observation. This chain connects TRBV12-5 to TRBJ1-1; D gene unclear. The CDR3 sequence is 16 residues long. Trimming took off 1 base at V and 1 base at J, with 13 bases between the two ends. In germline, CDR1 is LGHNT, CDR2 FRNRAP. CDR3 in DNA: TGTGCTAGTGGTTTGGCAAAAGTGGGAGAGAACACTGAAGCTTTCTTT. Protein product: CASGLAKVGENTEAFF.

The chain is built from TRBV2 and TRBJ1-2; possible D gene TRBD1, 5 bases. The ends were cut back, 5 bases at V and 5 bases at J, with 18 bases in the middle. Germline V gene sequence: CDR1 SNHLY, CDR2 FYNNEI. This CDR3 spans 15 amino acids. CDR3 bases: TGTGCCAGCAGTCCTCCTGGGGGGGGTTGGTATGGCTACACCTTC. Translated: CASSPPGGGWYGYTF.

The gene calls are TRBV6-5 and TRBJ1-2; D remains ambiguous. This CDR3 comprises 12 residues. CDR1 and CDR2 (germline): MNHEY, SVGAGI. Trimming took off 5 bases at V and 7 bases at J, with 11 bases between the two ends. CDR3 region: CASSTSTSGYTF. CDR3 bases: TGTGCCAGCAGTACCTCAACGAGTGGCTACACCTTC.

The DNA for the CDR3 is TGTGCCAGCCGTCCTCATAGCACAGATACGCAGTATTTT. Its translation: CASRPHSTDTQYF. This rearrangement joins TRBV6-5 to TRBJ2-3; unclear D gene. Trimming took off 8 bases at V and 0 bases at J, with 9 bases between the two ends. The CDR3 covers 13 residues. Germline V gives CDR1 MNHEY, CDR2 SVGAGI.

The V gene is TRBV4-1, the J gene TRBJ2-2; maybe TRBD1 (5 bases). Germline CDR1 is MGHRA and CDR2 is YSYEKL. The CDR3 has 16 amino acids. Trimming left V 1 base short and J 6 bases short, with 15 bases between. CDR3 nucleotides: TGCGCCAGCAGCCAAGTTGGGGCAGGAAAGGCCGGGGAGCTGTTTTTT. As protein: CASSQVGAGKAGELFF.

The V and J genes are TRBV27 and TRBJ1-1; no clear D. The CDR3 totals 16 residues. V lost 5 bases, J lost 0 bases, and 16 bases lay in between. The germline V gene has CDR1 MNHEY and CDR2 SMNVEV (reference sequence). CDR3 in DNA: TGTGCCAGCAGTCCCCTGGCCTGGGGAATGAACACTGAAGCTTTCTTT. Protein sequence: CASSPLAWGMNTEAFF.

J is TRBJ1-1 and V is TRBV7-9; possible D gene TRBD1, 5 bases. Trimming cost V 1 base and J 7 bases, with 16 bases left between them. The CDR3 totals 15 residues. Germline CDR1 is SEHNR and CDR2 is FQNEAQ (reference sequence). In DNA form, the CDR3 reads TGTGCCAGCAGCTTAGGAATTGGGGCAGGAGGTGAAGCTTTCTTT. Translating it yields CASSLGIGAGGEAFF.

The chain is built from TRBV5-4 and TRBJ1-4; tentative D call: TRBD1 (5 bases). The germline V and J ends were trimmed by 4 bases and 5 bases, with 15 bases remaining between them. From germline, CDR1 is SGHNT and CDR2 YYREEE (reference sequence). CDR3 length: 15 amino acids. The CDR3 region has the DNA TGTGCCAGCAGCCCAAGGGCAGGGAACAATGAAAAACTGTTTTTT. Translation: CASSPRAGNNEKLFF.

This clone was seen a handful of times. The V gene is TRBV5-5, the J gene TRBJ1-1; D uncertain. Germline V lookup: CDR1 SGHKS, CDR2 YYEKEE (reference sequence). V lost 4 bases, J lost 0 bases, and 16 bases lay in between. The CDR3 is made up of 16 amino acids. CDR3 protein: CASSPSAHGVNTEAFF. CDR3 sequence (DNA): TGTGCCAGCAGCCCTTCGGCCCATGGGGTGAACACTGAAGCTTTCTTT.

The V gene is TRBV29-1, the J gene TRBJ1-4; D not certain. V was shortened by 4 bases and J by 6 bases, with 9 bases between the two germline ends. This CDR3 has 12 residues. Germline CDR1 is SQVTM and CDR2 is ANQGSEA. This CDR3 reads CSVAGRDEKLFF. For the CDR3, the DNA is TGCAGCGTTGCGGGGAGGGATGAAAAACTGTTTTTT.

The chain links TRBV5-6 to TRBJ1-2; TRBD1 matches 8 bases. CDR3 length: 16 amino acids. The J segment lost 5 bases and the V segment lost 3 bases, leaving 12 bases of the junction unmatched. Germline CDR1 is SGHDT and CDR2 is YYEEEE. Written as DNA, the CDR3 is TGTGCCAGCAGCTCGACAGGGGCCCATCGACTTTATGGCTACACCTTC. As protein: CASSSTGAHRLYGYTF.

With regard to this clone: At one end, the junction sequence differs from germline, possibly due to a read error. This rearrangement joins TRBV3-1 (or the pseudogene TRBV3-2) to TRBJ2-7, with D uncertain. Looked up from germline, CDR1 is LGHDT and CDR2 is YNNKEL (reference sequence). The CDR3 loop spans 8 amino acids. The CDR3 nucleotides are TGTGCCAGCCCAATTCTGGCCTTC. Translated, it gives CASPILAF.

The rearrangement uses TRBV27 and TRBJ1-6, with D possibly TRBD1 on 5 matching bases. Trimming took 5 bases from V and 0 from J, leaving 14 bases between them. This CDR3 has 17 residues. Germline CDR1 reads MNHEY; CDR2 reads SMNVEV (reference sequence). The CDR3 nucleotides read TGTGCCAGCAGTCCCGCGCGACAGAGCTCCTATAATTCACCCCTCCACTTT. Amino acid sequence: CASSPARQSSYNSPLHF.

The rearrangement joins TRBV9 to TRBJ2-2; D gene unclear. The V end was cut by 2 bases, the J end by 5 bases, with 16 bases between. The CDR3 has 16 residues. Germline V gives CDR1 SGDLS, CDR2 YYNGEE. The CDR3 region has the DNA TGTGCCAGCAGCGTCGCTACAGACCCGCAGACCGGGGAGCTGTTTTTT. Translating it yields CASSVATDPQTGELFF.

The chain couples TRBV5-1 to TRBJ1-2, with TRBD1 matching over 11 bases. The CDR3 runs 14 residues. The V and J ends lost 3 bases and 6 bases, in that order; junction bases with no gene match: 4. Germline V gene data show CDR1 as SGHRS and CDR2 as YFSETQ. In DNA form, the CDR3 reads TGCGCCAGCAGCTCCGGGACAGGGGGAAATGGCTACACCTTC. As protein: CASSSGTGGNGYTF.

This chain links TRBV11-3 with TRBJ2-3; no clear D. Germline loops: CDR1 SGHNT, CDR2 YENEEA. The V and J ends lost 5 bases and 3 bases respectively, with 6 bases between them. The CDR3 is 12 residues long. The CDR3 spells CASSGRTDTQYF. The CDR3 nucleotides are TGTGCCAGCAGCGGGCGGACAGATACGCAGTATTTT.

The rearrangement links TRBV9 to TRBJ1-2; D gene uncertain. The CDR3 is made up of 14 amino acids. Germline CDR1 and CDR2: SGDLS and YYNGEE. The V gene lost 3 bases and the J gene lost 8 bases, with 17 bases spanning the gap. CDR3 DNA sequence: TGTGCCAGCAGCGGATGGCGGGTTAAGGGCGGCTACACCTTC. It translates to CASSGWRVKGGYTF.

This rearrangement joins TRBV19 to TRBJ1-2; D is possibly TRBD1 (5 bases). Deletions cut 1 base from V and 2 bases from J, with 8 bases between. CDR1 is LNHDA, CDR2 SQIVND, per germline (reference sequence). The CDR3 spans 14 residues. The CDR3 here is CASSIGQLNYGYTF. CDR3 DNA: TGTGCCAGTAGTATAGGACAGCTAAACTATGGCTACACCTTC.

This sequence joins TRBV6-1 and TRBJ1-2; a possible D gene is TRBD1 (5 bases). V was trimmed by 3 bases and J by 8 bases, leaving 10 bases between them. The CDR3 is made up of 12 amino acids. Germline loops: CDR1 MNHNS, CDR2 SASEGT. CDR3 amino acids: CASSEGRGGYTF. CDR3 DNA: TGTGCCAGCAGTGAGGGAAGGGGCGGCTACACCTTC.

This chain connects TRBV12-5 to TRBJ2-3; 11 bases fit TRBD2. The CDR3 runs 15 residues. CDR1 is LGHNT and CDR2 is FRNRAP in the germline V gene. With V trimmed by 5 bases and J by 4 bases, 5 bases remained unmatched. CDR3 bases: TGTGCTAGTGGTGCTGAGACTAGCGGGGCAGATACGCAGTATTTT. Its translation: CASGAETSGADTQYF.

Written as DNA, the CDR3 is TGTGCCAGCAGTCCGCGACAGGGGGCCGTCACAGATACGCAGTATTTT. As protein: CASSPRQGAVTDTQYF. V and J are TRBV27 and TRBJ2-3, with 10 bases that match TRBD1. Germline V lookup: CDR1 MNHEY, CDR2 SMNVEV (reference sequence). The CDR3 covers 16 residues. With 5 bases clipped from V and 2 bases from J, the junction kept 7 bases outside the gene matches.